Each of the 27 T cell receptor beta chains below was sequenced from the same sample in a study of CD4 and CD8 cells across lung adenocarcinoma regions. Each CDR3 protein gets one entry after TCRdb re-called the PCR reads with MiXCR. The sample holds more than 9,000 distinct CDR3 sequences; 45% to 60% are singletons and the top ten take around 35%. The material sequenced was CD8+ T cells from the margin of a lung tumor. Source of these receptors: a male donor with lung adenocarcinoma. The CD4 and CD8 labels of this study may be unreliable.

The V gene is TRBV6-1, the J gene TRBJ2-1, with 9 bases lining up with TRBD1. Unmatched junction bases numbered 10, after V lost 5 bases and J lost 5 bases. The V gene's germline CDR1 is MNHNS and CDR2 SASEGT. The CDR3 covers 16 residues. This CDR3 is CASSTGTGTGHNEQFF. Here the CDR3 DNA reads TGTGCCAGCAGTACGGGGACCGGGACAGGGCACAATGAGCAGTTCTTC.

This clonotype was counted only a few times. The chain carries TRBV7-3 and TRBJ2-3, with D perhaps TRBD2 (5 bases). The V end was cut by 0 bases, the J end by 5 bases, with 12 bases between. The CDR3 sequence is 15 residues long. Germline-derived CDR1 and CDR2 are SGHTA and FQGTGA. The CDR3 sequence is CASSLTYGVIDTQYF. The DNA of the CDR3 is TGTGCCAGCAGCTTAACGTACGGGGTGATAGATACGCAGTATTTT.

This clonotype was detected a few times. V and J are TRBV27 and TRBJ2-1; D gene uncertain. The end of the DNA fits TRBJ2-7 better, so the J call may be wrong. This CDR3 is built from 12 residues. The germline V gene has CDR1 MNHEY and CDR2 SMNVEV (reference sequence). The CDR3 is CASRTPSYEQYF. The CDR3 DNA reads TGTGCCAGCAGGACACCCAGCTACGAGCAGTACTTC.

The chain employs TRBV24-1 and TRBJ2-4; D is perhaps TRBD2 (6 bases). The V gene lost 11 bases and the J gene lost 13 bases, with 29 bases spanning the gap. There are 15 residues in the CDR3. Germline V gives CDR1 KGHDR, CDR2 SFDVKD. CDR3 region: CASSAGQGAKNTQYF. The DNA for the CDR3 is TGTGCCAGCAGCGCGGGGCAGGGAGCCAAAAACACGCAGTACTTC.

By sample fraction, this clonotype is medium-sized. The V and J genes are TRBV6-5 and TRBJ2-3; no definite D call. This CDR3 has 11 amino acids. CDR1 and CDR2 (germline): MNHEY, SVGAGI. Trimming removed 8 bases from V and 2 bases from J, with 5 bases in between. CDR3: CASLHTDTQYF. The CDR3 bases are TGTGCCAGCCTTCACACAGATACGCAGTATTTT.

The chain is built from TRBV27 and TRBJ2-1; D is undetermined. Germline V lookup: CDR1 MNHEY, CDR2 SMNVEV (reference sequence). The CDR3 has 13 amino acids. Between the trimmed V and J ends, which lost 2 bases and 7 bases, there was a span of 9 bases. The CDR3 DNA is TGTGCCAGCAGTTTACCATCGCAGAATGAGCAGTTCTTC. It translates to CASSLPSQNEQFF.

About this clonotype itself: Mismatch with germline at one junction end may stem from a read error. The chain combines TRBV10-3 with TRBJ2-3; perhaps TRBD1 as D (6 bases). The V gene's germline CDR1 is ENHRY and CDR2 SYGVKD. The CDR3 spans 14 residues. CDR3 sequence (DNA): TGTGCGGGCAATGGGGGCCCGAACACAGAGACCCAGTATTTC. Residues: CAGNGGPNTETQYF.

The chain joins TRBV24-1 to TRBJ2-1; tentative D call: TRBD2 (5 bases). V was shortened by 5 bases and J by 0 bases, with 13 bases between the two germline ends. CDR1 and CDR2 from the germline V gene are KGHDR and SFDVKD. The length of the CDR3 is 16 residues. The CDR3 DNA sequence: TGTGCCACCAGTGTATCGAGCGGAGCCTCCTACAATGAGCAGTTCTTC. Amino acid sequence: CATSVSSGASYNEQFF.

This clonotype occurred a few times. The chain uses TRBV6-1 and TRBJ1-2; a possible D gene is TRBD1 (6 bases). The CDR3 spans 16 residues. The germline V gene has CDR1 MNHNS and CDR2 SASEGT. V shed 7 bases and J shed 3 bases, with 21 bases lying between them. CDR3 protein: CASTLNQGGWYYGYTF. The DNA of the CDR3 is TGTGCCAGCACCCTCAACCAAGGGGGTTGGTACTATGGCTACACCTTC.

This clonotype was observed a few times. The rearrangement joins TRBV7-6 to TRBJ2-3, with TRBD2 as a possible D gene (7 bases). Matching the DNA end better, TRBJ2-5 makes the J call doubtful. There are 17 residues in the CDR3. Germline V gene sequence: CDR1 SGHVS, CDR2 FNYEAQ. DNA for the CDR3: TGTGCCAGCAGCTTGGGGGTGGGGGGGGGGGGCCGGGAGACCCAGTACTTC. Protein product: CASSLGVGGGGRETQYF.

This clonotype was counted many times. The rearrangement joins TRBV6-1 to TRBJ2-2; D remains ambiguous. The germline CDR1 and CDR2 sequences are MNHNS and SASEGT. The CDR3 has 14 amino acids. Trimming stripped 4 bases from V and 4 bases from J, with 10 bases between. The CDR3 DNA reads as TGTGCCAGCAGTGCCAGGCAGTTCACCGGGGAGCTGTTTTTT. It is translated as CASSARQFTGELFF.

The chain recombines TRBV27 with TRBJ2-1, with D possibly being TRBD1 (6 bases). V lost 3 bases and J 6 bases, leaving 15 bases between the germline ends. The CDR3 consists of 15 residues. CDR1 MNHEY and CDR2 SMNVEV come from the germline V gene (reference sequence). CDR3 in DNA: TGTGCCAGCAGTTTTATACAGGGCCAACGCAATGAGCAGTTCTTC. This gives the protein CASSFIQGQRNEQFF.

Within the sample, this clonotype is medium-sized. The CDR3 sequence is CASIGGLANTGELFF. The CDR3 DNA follows: TGTGCCAGCATCGGTGGGCTGGCGAACACCGGGGAGCTGTTTTTT. The chain links TRBV6-1 to TRBJ2-2; D remains unclear. This CDR3 contains 15 residues. V dropped 7 bases and J dropped 0 bases, with 12 bases sitting between them. Germline CDR1 is MNHNS and CDR2 is SASEGT.

The chain is built from TRBV12-3 or TRBV12-4 and TRBJ1-5; D unresolved. V lost 2 bases and J lost 7, with 9 bases in between. CDR3 length: 13 amino acids. The CDR3 region is CASSLSSLQPQHF. The CDR3 bases are TGTGCCAGCAGTTTATCCTCACTACAGCCCCAGCATTTT.

The chain has TRBV6-1 and TRBJ2-5, with 8 bases that match TRBD2. The J call may not be correct, given that the DNA end is closer to TRBJ2-1. The CDR3 extends over 15 amino acids. Germline CDR1 and CDR2: MNHNS and SASEGT. Here the CDR3 DNA reads TGTGCCAGCAGCCCGGGACTAGAAGCTCTGTGGGGCCAGTTCTTC. Protein sequence: CASSPGLEALWGQFF.

This chain joins TRBV6-1 and TRBJ2-5, with 9 bases fitting TRBD2. Germline CDR1 reads MNHNS; CDR2 reads SASEGT. V was pared by 1 base and J by 8 bases, with 17 bases of the junction left unmatched. This CDR3 spans 18 amino acids. The CDR3 coding sequence is TGTGCCAGCAGTGAAGTGGGGCGGGGGGGCGGGGCCCAAAACACCCAGTACTTC. Encoded protein: CASSEVGRGGGAQNTQYF.

As for this clonotype: At one end, the junction sequence differs from germline, possibly due to a read error. The chain has TRBV6-1 and TRBJ2-5, with TRBD2 matching over 13 bases. Germline V gives CDR1 MNHNS, CDR2 SASEGT. There are 21 residues in the CDR3. CDR3 coding DNA: TGTACCAGCAGTGACCCGGGACTAGCGGGGAGGGTGCGACAGTACCAAGAGACCCAGTACTTC. Translation gives CTSSDPGLAGRVRQYQETQYF.

The gene calls are TRBV23-1 and TRBJ2-1, with TRBD1 matching over 8 bases. TRBV23-1 is identified as an open reading frame with a role that is uncertain. V was clipped by 3 bases and J by 8 bases; unmatched bases: 12. The CDR3 totals 16 residues. This CDR3 reads CASSHGPTDRGYEQFF. CDR3 coding DNA: TGCGCCAGCAGTCACGGTCCAACCGACAGGGGCTATGAGCAGTTCTTC.

The chain employs TRBV6-5 and TRBJ1-2; TRBD1 agrees at 11 bases. The CDR3 spans 16 residues. Unmatched junction bases numbered 13, after V lost 2 bases and J lost 11 bases. CDR1 MNHEY and CDR2 SVGAGI come from the germline V gene. This CDR3 reads CASSYRPRDRGLSYTF. The DNA for the CDR3 is TGTGCCAGCAGTTACCGCCCTCGGGACAGGGGGTTGTCTTACACCTTC.

The chain joins TRBV5-1 to TRBJ2-1; D gene uncertain. This CDR3 is built from 16 residues. V was trimmed by 0 bases and J by 0 bases, leaving 10 bases between them. The germline CDR1 and CDR2 sequences are SGHRS and YFSETQ. CDR3 loop: CASSLAGSFSYNEQFF. CDR3 sequence (DNA): TGCGCCAGCAGCTTGGCCGGCTCTTTCTCCTACAATGAGCAGTTCTTC.

In this sample, this clonotype turned up a few times. Here the CDR3 DNA reads TGTGCCAGCAGTTTACTAGGGAACTACGAGCAGTACTTC. The encoded protein is CASSLLGNYEQYF. This rearrangement joins TRBV28 to TRBJ2-5, with D hard to call. The J call is doubtful: the DNA matches TRBJ2-7 better. The germline gives CDR1 MDHEN, CDR2 SYDVKM. The CDR3 loop spans 13 amino acids.

As for this clonotype: Its ends do not fully match the called genes, so a read error is possible. This chain links TRBV6-1 with TRBJ2-2, with D possibly TRBD2 on 5 matching bases. This CDR3 contains 16 residues. The germline V gene encodes CDR1 MNHNS and CDR2 SASEGT. The CDR3 sequence is CASSTQDGSSTGEQFF. CDR3 nucleotides: TGTGCCAGCAGTACCCAAGATGGGTCGAGTACCGGGGAGCAGTTTTTT.

The chain uses TRBV6-1 and TRBJ1-2; D call uncertain. Per the germline V gene, CDR1 is MNHNS and CDR2 is SASEGT. CDR3 size: 13 residues. V lost 6 bases and J 8 bases, leaving 16 bases between the germline ends. The CDR3 spells CASRTKMVDGYTF. The CDR3 DNA sequence: TGTGCCAGCAGGACTAAAATGGTAGACGGCTACACCTTC.

The chain couples TRBV20-1 to TRBJ1-2; TRBD1 might be the D (5 bases). The germline gives CDR1 DFQATT, CDR2 SNEGSKA (reference sequence). Deletions cut 1 base from V and 3 bases from J, with 15 bases between. The CDR3 is 15 amino acids. The CDR3 here is CSARVRTMGDYGYTF. The CDR3 DNA sequence: TGCAGTGCTAGAGTTCGGACAATGGGAGACTATGGCTACACCTTC.

This clonotype was counted a few times. V is TRBV9 and J is TRBJ2-1; tentative D call: TRBD2 (6 bases). The germline CDR1 and CDR2 sequences are SGDLS and YYNGEE. Trimming took 0 bases from V and 7 from J, leaving 20 bases between them. The CDR3 sequence is 17 residues long. CDR3 nucleotide sequence: TGTGCCAGCAGCGTAGCTCCCCTAGCGCTTGACCCTAATGAGCAGTTCTTC. Its translation is CASSVAPLALDPNEQFF.

This chain links TRBV27 with TRBJ2-1, with 13 positions matching TRBD2. This CDR3 is 20 amino acids long. V was clipped by 1 base and J by 10 bases; unmatched bases: 19. The germline V gene has CDR1 MNHEY and CDR2 SMNVEV (reference sequence). The CDR3, as DNA: TGTGCCAGCAGTTTATGGTTCCGGGCTACTAGCGGGAGGGCCGGCTACGAGCAGTTCTTC. Its translation: CASSLWFRATSGRAGYEQFF.

This clonotype came up a few times. Sequence at one end of the junction differs from germline and may be a read error. The chain combines TRBV10-2 with TRBJ2-1, with 7 bases lining up with TRBD1. The CDR3 has 14 residues. Germline-derived CDR1 and CDR2 are WSHSY and SAAADI. CDR3 nucleotide sequence: TGCGCCAGCACCGAGGACAGGACTTACACTGAGCAGTTCTTC. Its translation is CASTEDRTYTEQFF.